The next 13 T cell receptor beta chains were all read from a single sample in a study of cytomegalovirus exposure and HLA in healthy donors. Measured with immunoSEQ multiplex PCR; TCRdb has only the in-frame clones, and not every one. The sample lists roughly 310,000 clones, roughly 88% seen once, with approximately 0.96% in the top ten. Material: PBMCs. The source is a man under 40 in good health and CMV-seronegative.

CDR3 DNA: TGTGCCAGCAGTGGGAGGGCGGGGGCGCACAATGAGCAGTTCTTC. Translation gives CASSGRAGAHNEQFF. V usage is TRBV2 and J usage is TRBJ2-1; TRBD2 might be the D (7 bases). CDR1 and CDR2 (germline): SNHLY, FYNNEI. This CDR3 is 15 amino acids long. V lost 4 bases, J lost 5 bases, and 15 bases lay in between.

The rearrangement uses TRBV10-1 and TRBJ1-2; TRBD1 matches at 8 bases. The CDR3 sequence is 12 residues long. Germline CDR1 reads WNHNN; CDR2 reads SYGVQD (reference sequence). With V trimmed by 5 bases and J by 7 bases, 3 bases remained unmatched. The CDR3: CASSKDRVGYTF. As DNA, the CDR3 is TGCGCCAGCAGTAAGGACAGGGTTGGCTACACCTTC.

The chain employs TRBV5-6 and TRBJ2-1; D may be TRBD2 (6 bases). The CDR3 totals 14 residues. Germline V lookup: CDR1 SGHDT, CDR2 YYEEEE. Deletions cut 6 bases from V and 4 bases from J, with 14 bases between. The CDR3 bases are TGTGCCAGCAAGGATACCGGGGGATACAATGAGCAGTTCTTC. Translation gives CASKDTGGYNEQFF. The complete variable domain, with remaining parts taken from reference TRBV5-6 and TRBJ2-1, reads DAGVTQSPTHLIKTRGQQVTLRCSPKSGHDTVSWYQQALGQGPQFIFQYYEEEERQRGNFPDRFSGHQFPNYSSELNVNALLLGDSALYLCASKDTGGYNEQFFGPGTRLTVL.

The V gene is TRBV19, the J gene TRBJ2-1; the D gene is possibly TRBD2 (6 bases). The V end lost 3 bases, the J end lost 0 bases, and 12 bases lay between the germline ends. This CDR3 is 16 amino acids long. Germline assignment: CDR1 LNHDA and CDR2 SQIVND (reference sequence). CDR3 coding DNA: TGTGCCAGTAGTATGTTTGGGGGGAGCTCCTACAATGAGCAGTTCTTC. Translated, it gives CASSMFGGSSYNEQFF.

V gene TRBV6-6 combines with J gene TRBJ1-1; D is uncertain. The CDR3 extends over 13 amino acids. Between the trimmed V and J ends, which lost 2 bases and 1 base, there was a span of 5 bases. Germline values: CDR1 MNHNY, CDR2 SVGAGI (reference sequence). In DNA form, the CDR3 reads TGTGCCAGCAGTTACACCAGGAACACTGAAGCTTTCTTT. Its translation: CASSYTRNTEAFF.

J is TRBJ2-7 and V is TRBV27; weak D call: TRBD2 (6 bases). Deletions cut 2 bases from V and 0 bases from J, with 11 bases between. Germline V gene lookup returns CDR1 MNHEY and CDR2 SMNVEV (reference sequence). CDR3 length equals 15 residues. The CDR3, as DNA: TGTGCCAGCAGTTTAGGAGGGGTTAGCTCCTACGAGCAGTACTTC. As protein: CASSLGGVSSYEQYF.

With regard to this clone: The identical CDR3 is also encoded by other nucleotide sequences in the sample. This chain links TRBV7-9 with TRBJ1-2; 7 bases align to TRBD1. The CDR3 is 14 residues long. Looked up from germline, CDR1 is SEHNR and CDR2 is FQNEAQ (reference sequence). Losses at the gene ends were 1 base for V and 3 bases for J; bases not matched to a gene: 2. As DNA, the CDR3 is TGTGCCAGCAGCTTAGGACAGGGAGACTATGGCTACACCTTC. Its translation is CASSLGQGDYGYTF. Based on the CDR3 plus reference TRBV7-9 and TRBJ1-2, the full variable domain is DTGVSQNPRHKITKRGQNVTFRCDPISEHNRLYWYRQTLGQGPEFLTYFQNEAQLEKSRLLSDRFSAERPKGSFSTLEIQRTEQGDSAMYLCASSLGQGDYGYTFGSGTRLTVV.

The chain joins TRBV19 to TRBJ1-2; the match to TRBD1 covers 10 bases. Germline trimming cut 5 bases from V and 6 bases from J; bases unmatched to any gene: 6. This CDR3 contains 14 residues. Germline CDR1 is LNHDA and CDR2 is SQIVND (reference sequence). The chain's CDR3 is CASSPQTGGHGYTF. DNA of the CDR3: TGTGCCAGTAGTCCGCAGACAGGGGGCCATGGCTACACCTTC.

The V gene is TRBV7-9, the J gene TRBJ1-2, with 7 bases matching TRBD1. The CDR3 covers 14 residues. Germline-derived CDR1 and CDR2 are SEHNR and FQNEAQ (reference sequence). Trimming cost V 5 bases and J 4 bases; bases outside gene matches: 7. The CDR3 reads CASSADRDGYGYTF. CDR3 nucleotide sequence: TGTGCCAGCAGCGCCGACAGGGATGGCTATGGCTACACCTTC.

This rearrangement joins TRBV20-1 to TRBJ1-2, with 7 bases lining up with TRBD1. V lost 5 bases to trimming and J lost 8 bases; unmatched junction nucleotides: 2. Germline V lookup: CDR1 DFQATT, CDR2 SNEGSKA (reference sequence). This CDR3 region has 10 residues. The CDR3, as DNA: TGCAGTGCTCGACAGGGAGGCTACACCTTC. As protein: CSARQGGYTF.

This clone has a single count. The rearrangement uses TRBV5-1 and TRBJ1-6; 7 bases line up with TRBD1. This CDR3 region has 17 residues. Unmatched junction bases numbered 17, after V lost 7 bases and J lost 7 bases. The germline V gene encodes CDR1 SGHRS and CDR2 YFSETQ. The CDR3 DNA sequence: TGCGCCAGCCCTCGGTGGAGTGTCGACAGGGAGAATTCACCCCTCCACTTT. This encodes CASPRWSVDRENSPLHF.

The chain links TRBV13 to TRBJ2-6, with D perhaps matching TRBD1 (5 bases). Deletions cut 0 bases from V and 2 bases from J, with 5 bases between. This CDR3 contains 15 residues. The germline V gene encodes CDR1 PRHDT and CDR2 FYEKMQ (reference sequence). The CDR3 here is CASSLGRAGANVLTF. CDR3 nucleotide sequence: TGTGCCAGCAGCTTAGGCAGGGCTGGGGCCAACGTCCTGACTTTC.

CDR3 in DNA: TGTGCCAGCAGTGATCCTAGCGGGGGATCCTCCTACAATGAGCAGTTCTTC. Encoded protein: CASSDPSGGSSYNEQFF. The chain is built from TRBV2 and TRBJ2-1; TRBD2 matches 10 bases. Looked up from germline, CDR1 is SNHLY and CDR2 is FYNNEI. The CDR3 consists of 17 residues. Trimming at V came to 3 bases and at J to 0 bases, leaving 5 bases not matched to a gene.